This TCR beta chain was sequenced during a study of blood T cell repertoires in COVID-19. Across the study: There were acute and convalescent COVID-19 samples, and they came from the United States, Italy and Spain. The analysed material was cDNA or gDNA that came from T cells, B-cell-depleted T cells, or PBMCs.

Germline V gene lookup returns CDR1 SGDLS and CDR2 YYNGEE. Deletions cut 4 bases from V and 11 bases from J, with 15 bases between. This CDR3 is built from 12 residues. Profiled with immunoSEQ multiplex PCR; TCRdb holds only in-frame clones, not every one. This sample has about 210,000 clones, with around 86% found just once. Participants were aged roughly 18 to 90 years, lived in under 25 US areas, and enrolled virtually. The chain has TRBV9 and TRBJ1-1; D may be TRBD1 (5 bases). Source material: PBMCs or T cells enriched from blood (not recorded which). The origin of this receptor is a man in his forties or fifties with acute COVID-19. CDR3 sequence reads: CASSSWEGRAFF. The CDR3 bases are TGTGCCAGCAGCTCCTGGGAGGGGCGTGCTTTCTTT.